This T cell receptor beta chain stems from a study of human T cells and chemical hapten exposure (dated by TCRdb to the early 2020s). At the level of the whole study: For sensitization, 2% DPC in acetone was applied to a roughly 2 cm by roughly 2 cm area of upper inner arm skin. Patients additionally received weekly therapeutic DPC doses to the scalp throughout the roughly 25-week study period. Patch testing was done on the upper back using Finn chambers containing 0.01% DPC, and results were scored after 6 days according to International Contact Dermatitis Research Group standards. Most of the patients in the cohort were female, and the cohort covered alopecia areata with under or over 50% scalp involvement, alopecia totalis and alopecia universalis. Libraries were pooled for sequencing, and per-sample TCR yields varied mainly because of small differences in library volumes within the pool. In alopecia patients, the study followed how the peripheral blood TCR repertoire changed in vivo over primary and secondary sensitization to diphenylcyclopropenone (DPC), a hapten. Blood was sampled from patients pre-sensitization (week 0) and at 2, 6 and about 24 weeks after DPC sensitization. Around 30 alopecia patients provided blood for TCR sequencing at one to four time points (pre-sensitization, 2, 6 and 24 weeks). Study-wide findings and limitations: Because every patient had alopecia, a presumed autoimmune disease, the patients' immune response might differ from that of healthy individuals. DPC sensitization did not change the number of TCRs with a frequency above 1 in 1000, and there was no evidence of changes in global repertoire structure. Repeated subsampling changed both the strength of the expansion versus patch-test correlation and the threshold at which that correlation became significant. A positive correlation was found between the number of PT1 expanded TCRs and patch test score, with significance reached at thresholds 8, 16 and 32 but not 4. Compared with pre-sensitization or healthy control sets, expanded TCRs formed significantly more large CDR3 similarity clusters, which is consistent with antigen-driven responses.

The time point label corresponds to: pre-sensitization, week 0. The treatment or condition tag for this specimen amounts to: therapeutic diphenylcyclopropenone sensitization with weekly scalp DPC. Blood at each patch-test visit was drawn before the patch test was applied. Eligible patients were aged 18 to 70, diagnosed with alopecia, deemed suitable for DPC therapy, and excluded if pregnant. Total RNA was extracted from unfractionated whole blood that had been collected in Tempus Blood RNA tubes. Library preparation used RACE. TCRdb names NextSeq 500 as the instrument used. During library preparation, unique molecular identifiers were attached to individual cDNA molecules so that TCRs could be counted quantitatively and reproducibly. Each blood RNA sample was used to sequence both TCR alpha and TCR beta chains. As for how the authors treated the data: A median of around 100,000 TCRs per sample was observed, with a range of about 20,000 to 750,000. V, J and CDR3 annotation of the TCR reads was performed with the Decombinator software suite. To make PS versus PT1 abundance plots, every sample was subsampled to the same number of TCRs (28,000). TCRs were defined as expanded if absent before sensitization and observed at least eight times at the 2-week time point. In TCRdb, the public reads were trimmed at Q25 with fastp and aligned with MiXCR, with productive beta chains retained. Every CDR3 protein is listed once, alongside the most common genes and DNA of its rows. TCRdb, rather than the study authors, made the V and J calls. The sample table records under 400,000 distinct CDR3 sequences; roughly 4.6% of these occur just once. The top ten constitute 2% to 3% of the sample.

Spanning cysteine to phenylalanine, the CDR3 consists of 13 amino acids. Of the read, only the CDR3 DNA is kept; its 39 bases are in frame from base 1. V is cut by 0 bases and J by 7 bases, and the space between the germline ends is 9 bases. Via the germline V gene, CDR1 is MGHRA and CDR2 YSYEKL. This clonotype was seen at least ten times. The antigen it binds to is not known. Base-call qualities are not available, and no considerably larger clone is one nucleotide away. This specimen consisted of whole blood, obtained in connection with sensitization to the hapten diphenylcyclopropenone (DPC). Recombination connected TRBV4-1 to TRBJ2-5; the D segment cannot be called with confidence. The sequence came from a woman aged 45-60 years with alopecia areata. Some clones in this sample may be carry-over from other donors' samples. The CDR3 here reads CASSQEWIGTQYF. The DNA reads TGCGCCAGCAGCCAAGAGTGGATCGGGACCCAGTACTTC.